These T cell receptor beta chains were read from a single sample in a study of T-cell reconstitution after alpha-beta-depleted transplantation in children. Each CDR3 protein gets one entry after TCRdb re-called the PCR reads with MiXCR. The sample has fewer than 120,000 distinct CDR3 sequences; about a tenth are singletons. The sequenced sample was PBMCs from the stem cell graft donor, obtained from the stem cell graft. The receptors were sampled from a human donor who donated a stem cell graft to a child with acute lymphoblastic leukemia. The CDR3 runs from the conserved cysteine through the conserved F or W. Each record gives: V gene, J gene, D gene, clone size, CDR3 length, CDR3 protein, CDR3 DNA. The D gene is left open where the match is weak. A clone size is listed for some rows: how often the clone was seen (once, few, many), or a class if it is expanded.

TRBV19,TRBJ2-5,TRBD1,NA,12,CASNRGQETQYF,TGTGCCAGTAACAGGGGGCAAGAGACCCAGTACTTC
TRBV27,TRBJ1-4,NA,many,14,CASSLNQKGEKLFF,TGTGCCAGCAGTTTAAACCAGAAGGGCGAAAAACTGTTTTTT
TRBV29-1,TRBJ2-3,NA,NA,14,CSVGEMAGPDTQYF,TGCAGCGTTGGGGAGATGGCGGGCCCAGATACGCAGTATTTC
TRBV9,TRBJ2-7,NA,many,16,CASSVDGGPSSYEQYF,TGTGCCAGCAGCGTAGATGGCGGGCCCAGCTCCTACGAGCAGTACTTC
TRBV7-2,TRBJ1-2,NA,many,14,CASSPRAPTSGYTF,TGTGCCAGCAGCCCCAGGGCCCCAACTTCCGGCTACACCTTC
TRBV6-2/TRBV6-3,TRBJ2-7,NA,many,14,CASSRPPQGDEQYF,TGTGCCAGCAGCAGGCCCCCTCAGGGCGACGAGCAGTACTTC
TRBV5-5,TRBJ2-7,TRBD1,many,14,CASSLDRAFYEQYF,TGTGCCAGCAGCTTAGACAGGGCATTCTACGAGCAGTACTTC
TRBV20-1,TRBJ1-5,NA,many,12,CSVGRGNQPQHF,TGCAGTGTTGGGCGAGGCAATCAGCCCCAGCATTTT
TRBV20-1,TRBJ2-2,NA,many,13,CSLTQTNTGELFF,TGCAGTTTGACACAAACGAACACCGGGGAGCTGTTTTTT
TRBV7-9,TRBJ1-2,TRBD1,many,15,CASSHPDRPIYGYTF,TGTGCCAGCAGCCACCCGGACAGGCCTATCTATGGCTACACCTTC
TRBV5-1,TRBJ2-1,NA,many,13,CASSHGAYNEQFF,TGCGCCAGCAGCCATGGGGCCTACAATGAGCAGTTCTTC
TRBV6-6,TRBJ2-5,NA,many,13,CASGMTAVETQYF,TGTGCCAGCGGCATGACTGCTGTGGAGACCCAGTACTTC
TRBV7-9,TRBJ2-5,TRBD2,few,16,CASSPGLAGDQETQYF,TGTGCCAGCAGCCCGGGACTAGCGGGGGACCAAGAGACCCAGTACTTC
TRBV6-1,TRBJ2-3,TRBD1,NA,15,CASSRRQGAKDTQYF,TGTGCCAGCAGCCGTCGACAGGGGGCTAAAGATACGCAGTATTTT
TRBV6-5,TRBJ2-1,NA,many,14,CASSGGGPNNEQFF,TGTGCCAGCAGCGGTGGGGGCCCCAACAATGAGCAGTTCTTC
TRBV7-9,TRBJ2-1,NA,many,15,CASSPGVWQPNEQFF,TGTGCCAGCAGCCCAGGGGTTTGGCAGCCTAATGAGCAGTTCTTC
TRBV12-5,TRBJ2-3,NA,many,14,CASGGGGGTDTQYF,TGTGCTAGTGGTGGGGGCGGGGGAACAGATACGCAGTATTTT
TRBV7-2,TRBJ2-3,NA,NA,12,CASSLSAVTQYF,TGTGCCAGCAGCCTAAGCGCGGTAACGCAGTATTTT
TRBV16,TRBJ2-2,NA,many,16,CASSRGLAGGTGELFF,TGTGCCAGCAGCCGAGGACTGGCAGGAGGAACCGGGGAGCTGTTTTTT
TRBV5-1,TRBJ2-7,NA,many,17,CASSLAEVTPRFYEQYF,TGCGCCAGCAGCTTGGCCGAGGTCACTCCTCGATTCTACGAGCAGTACTTC
TRBV5-1,TRBJ1-2,NA,many,17,CASSLAWTGSNNEGYTF,TGCGCCAGCAGCTTGGCGTGGACTGGATCAAACAACGAGGGCTACACCTTC
TRBV7-8,TRBJ2-2,NA,many,16,CASSSPGLANTGELFF,TGTGCCAGCAGCTCCCCGGGGCTCGCGAACACCGGGGAGCTGTTTTTT
TRBV6-5,TRBJ1-5,NA,many,14,CASSYGDSNQPQHF,TGTGCCAGCAGCTATGGGGATAGCAATCAGCCCCAGCATTTT
TRBV6-2/TRBV6-3,TRBJ1-5,TRBD1,NA,15,CASSAGTGDYQPQHF,TGTGCCAGCAGTGCCGGGACAGGGGATTATCAGCCCCAGCATTTT
TRBV20-1,TRBJ1-1,TRBD1,many,14,CSGTGTVLNTEAFF,TGCAGTGGGACCGGGACAGTCTTGAACACTGAAGCTTTCTTT
TRBV7-2,TRBJ2-7,TRBD2,many,14,CASSASGEPYEQYF,TGTGCCAGCAGCGCTAGCGGGGAGCCCTACGAGCAGTACTTC
TRBV28,TRBJ2-5,NA,NA,14,CARGPRLPRGSQYF,TGTGCCAGGGGCCCCCGGCTCCCTCGTGGGTCCCAGTACTTC
TRBV3-1,TRBJ1-1,TRBD1,many,19,CASSQGLGQGRVRGTEAFF,TGTGCCAGCAGCCAAGGTCTGGGACAGGGGCGCGTGCGGGGCACTGAAGCTTTCTTT
TRBV28,TRBJ2-5,TRBD2,many,18,CASSSPLASGEYQETQYF,TGTGCCAGCAGTTCCCCCCTGGCTAGCGGAGAGTACCAAGAGACCCAGTACTTC
TRBV5-1,TRBJ2-7,NA,many,13,CASSLQGTYEQYF,TGCGCCAGCAGCTTGCAGGGAACCTACGAGCAGTACTTC
TRBV6-1,TRBJ2-5,NA,many,16,CASSSRLQRWGDTQYF,TGTGCCAGCAGCTCCCGACTCCAGCGTTGGGGGGATACCCAGTACTTC
TRBV29-1,TRBJ1-1,TRBD1,many,14,CSVETGMVGTEAFF,TGCAGCGTTGAGACAGGGATGGTCGGAACTGAAGCTTTCTTT
TRBV21-1,TRBJ2-1,NA,many,17,CASSKGWREIFYNEQFF,TGTGCCAGCAGCAAAGGCTGGCGGGAGATTTTCTACAATGAGCAGTTCTTC
TRBV27,TRBJ1-2,NA,many,14,CASSQQGRNYGYTF,TGTGCCAGCAGCCAACAGGGCCGAAACTATGGCTACACCTTC
TRBV18,TRBJ2-3,NA,NA,13,CASAKDPTDTQYF,TGTGCCAGCGCCAAAGATCCGACAGATACGCAGTATTTT
TRBV7-9,TRBJ2-5,TRBD2,many,15,CASKLAGVGAETQYF,TGTGCCAGCAAGCTAGCGGGAGTTGGGGCGGAGACCCAGTACTTC
TRBV7-2,TRBJ2-3,NA,many,14,CASSLRTSTDTQYF,TGTGCCAGCAGCTTAAGGACTAGCACAGATACGCAGTATTTT
TRBV7-2,TRBJ2-1,NA,many,15,CASSTGSYSYNEQFF,TGTGCCAGCAGCACCGGGAGCTACTCCTACAATGAGCAGTTCTTC
TRBV20-1,TRBJ2-2,NA,many,16,CSARPGEGGHTGELFF,TGCAGTGCTAGACCTGGGGAGGGGGGGCACACCGGGGAGCTGTTTTTT
TRBV28,TRBJ2-7,NA,many,10,CATQAYEQYF,TGTGCCACACAGGCCTACGAGCAGTACTTC
TRBV7-6,TRBJ2-1,NA,NA,13,CASSVTSFNEQFF,TGTGCCAGCAGCGTAACTAGCTTCAATGAGCAGTTCTTC
TRBV14,TRBJ2-7,NA,many,14,CASSRAHNFYEQYF,TGTGCCAGCAGCCGGGCGCATAACTTCTACGAGCAGTACTTC
TRBV5-1,TRBJ1-2,NA,many,15,CASSLAETDLYGYTF,TGCGCCAGCAGCTTGGCCGAGACAGACCTCTATGGCTACACCTTC
TRBV6-5,TRBJ2-1,NA,many,16,CASSRPGAAYGNEQFF,TGTGCCAGCAGTCGACCGGGCGCAGCCTACGGGAATGAGCAGTTCTTC
TRBV7-9,TRBJ2-1,TRBD1,many,15,CASSETGVSYNEQFF,TGTGCCAGCAGCGAAACAGGGGTCTCCTACAATGAGCAGTTCTTC
TRBV5-1,TRBJ2-1,NA,many,14,CASSPPLATHEQFF,TGCGCCAGCAGCCCTCCCCTAGCTACCCATGAGCAGTTCTTC
TRBV28,TRBJ2-3,NA,many,12,CASTTRADTQYF,TGTGCCAGCACTACCCGGGCAGATACGCAGTATTTT
TRBV5-1,TRBJ1-1,NA,many,13,CASSLNRNTEAFF,TGCGCCAGCAGCTTGAACAGAAACACTGAAGCTTTCTTT
TRBV30,TRBJ2-3,NA,NA,14,CAWSVGQGKATQYF,TGTGCCTGGAGTGTTGGTCAGGGGAAGGCTACGCAGTATTTT
TRBV20-1,TRBJ2-7,TRBD2,many,12,CSSGTSTRGQYF,TGCAGTTCTGGGACTAGCACCCGTGGGCAGTACTTC
TRBV3-1,TRBJ2-7,TRBD1,many,16,CASSLNRGRVSYEQYF,TGTGCCAGCAGCCTAAACAGGGGGCGCGTTTCCTACGAGCAGTACTTC
TRBV18,TRBJ2-2,NA,NA,12,CASSRITGELFF,TGTGCCAGCTCACGGATCACCGGGGAGCTGTTTTTT